The rows below give T cell receptor beta chains drawn from one sample of a study of T cell responses to AZD1222 COVID-19 vaccine. Produced via immunoSEQ multiplex PCR; TCRdb's table is partial and in-frame only. This table has 60,000 to 90,000 clones, 60% to 85% appearing once. This specimen was peripheral blood, taken 28 days after the second dose of the MenACWY control vaccine. These TCRs come from an adult who received the MenACWY meningococcal vaccine as a control. Each CDR3 is given without its conserved first and last residue. A D gene is named only where the DNA matches it firmly. Clone size is given for some rows only: seen once, a few or many times, or a class if the clone is expanded.

>NA|TRBV2|TRBJ2-1|TRBD2
ASSWGGRDNEQF
>once|TRBV7-2|TRBJ2-1|NA
ASSLALGLAFNEQF
>few|TRBV3-1/TRBV3-2|TRBJ1-6|NA
ASSPGASRSPLH
>NA|TRBV7-9|TRBJ2-5|TRBD2
ASSIGRRDRQETQY
>NA|TRBV5-1|TRBJ2-7|NA
ASSLEGSYEQY
>few|TRBV6-1|TRBJ1-6|NA
ASSEVAVNSPLH
>few|TRBV14|TRBJ1-2|NA
ASSQAGTSYT
>few|TRBV5-4|TRBJ1-4|NA
ASSSSGSAKGEKLF
>NA|TRBV7-8|TRBJ2-1|NA
ASSGQNREQF
>few|TRBV6-2/TRBV6-3|TRBJ2-7|NA
ASSLDRSSYEQY
>NA|TRBV7-8|TRBJ2-4|TRBD2
ASSLVVAGGRSAKNIQY
>NA|TRBV28|TRBJ1-1|TRBD1
ASSFDRGRTEAF
>NA|TRBV18|TRBJ1-2|NA
ASSPEVLYGYT
>few|TRBV3-1/TRBV3-2|TRBJ1-2|NA
ASSPSDGRGFYGYT
>once|TRBV30|TRBJ2-5|TRBD2
AWSVGASGAGETQY
>NA|TRBV28|TRBJ1-5|TRBD1
ASSPRRGQGSNQPQH
>NA|TRBV30|TRBJ2-1|NA
ACGITGAEQF
>NA|TRBV10-3|TRBJ1-1|NA
AISLTERNTEAF
>once|TRBV6-5|TRBJ2-3|TRBD1
ASSRTGRDTQY
>NA|TRBV3-1/TRBV3-2|TRBJ1-5|NA
ASSQGEFNQPQH
>NA|TRBV9|TRBJ2-7|TRBD1
ASSVDGTGTREQY
>NA|TRBV6-2/TRBV6-3|TRBJ1-2|NA
ASSSGSSGYT
>NA|TRBV7-2|TRBJ1-4|NA
ASSFNLATNEKLF